This T cell receptor (beta chain) was obtained from a study of human T cells and chemical hapten exposure. Study summary: The patients were mostly female; they had alopecia areata, totalis or universalis.

As concerns this clonotype: The target antigen is unknown.

The V gene end was trimmed by 5 bases and the J gene end by 5 bases; junction bases not matched to a gene: 5. Germline V gene data show CDR1 as DFQATT and CDR2 as SNEGSKA (reference sequence). The CDR3 sequence is 14 residues long. The sample's time point: patch test 1, 2 weeks after DPC sensitization. Treatment denoted: therapeutic diphenylcyclopropenone sensitization with weekly scalp DPC. Per the original methods: Individual samples carried between roughly 23,224 and 690,600 TCRs, with 95,638 as the median. TCRdb re-called the RACE reads through MiXCR, storing one row per CDR3 protein. The V and J calls follow TCRdb's processing rather than the paper's. The top ten hold under 3% of the sample, which has about 380,000 distinct CDR3 sequences, around 4.8% seen once. Study-level points and caveats: No change in TCRs above 1 in 1000 frequency was produced by DPC sensitization.

This sample comprised whole blood, obtained in connection with sensitization to the hapten diphenylcyclopropenone (DPC). The chain has TRBV20-1 and TRBJ2-3, with 12 bases fitting TRBD2. The sequence came from a woman aged 45-65 years with alopecia areata. Some clones in this sample may be carry-over from other donors' samples. The DNA for the CDR3 is TGCAGTGCTGGGGGGGGACTAGCGGGAGATACGCAGTATTTT. This sequence encodes CSAGGGLAGDTQYF.